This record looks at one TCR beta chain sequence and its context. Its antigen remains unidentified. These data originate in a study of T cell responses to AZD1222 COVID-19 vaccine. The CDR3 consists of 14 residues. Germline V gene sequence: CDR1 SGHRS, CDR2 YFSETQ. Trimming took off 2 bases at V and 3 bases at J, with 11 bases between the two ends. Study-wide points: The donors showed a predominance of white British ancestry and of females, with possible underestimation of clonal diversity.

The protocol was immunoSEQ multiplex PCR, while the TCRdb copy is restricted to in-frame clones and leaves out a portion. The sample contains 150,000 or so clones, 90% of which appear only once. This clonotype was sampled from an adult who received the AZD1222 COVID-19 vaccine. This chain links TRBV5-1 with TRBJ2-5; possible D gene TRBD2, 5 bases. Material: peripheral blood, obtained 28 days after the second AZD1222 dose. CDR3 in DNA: TGCGCCAGCAGCTTAAGTCAAGCGGAAGAGACCCAGTACTTC. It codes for CASSLSQAEETQYF. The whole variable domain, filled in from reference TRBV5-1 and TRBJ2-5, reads KAGVTQTPRYLIKTRGQQVTLSCSPISGHRSVSWYQQTPGQGLQFLFEYFSETQRNKGNFPGRFSGRQFSNSRSEMNVSTLELGDSALYLCASSLSQAEETQYFGPGTRLLVL.